The clone carrying this T cell receptor (beta chain) came up many times. The sample comes from a study of CD8 T cells in ankylosing spondylitis. A quantitative 5'-RACE method, one with molecular barcodes, was used to make TCR beta libraries. Each CDR3 protein is one row after TCRdb ran MiXCR on the 5' RACE reads. The data hold fewer than 400,000 distinct CDR3 sequences, with roughly 14% observed a single time. This CDR3 is 14 amino acids long. Per the germline V gene, CDR1 is SQVTM and CDR2 is ANQGSEA. V was cut by 4 bases and J by 5 bases, with 17 bases left in between. J is TRBJ1-1 and V is TRBV29-1; D is unresolved. The TCR sequence derives from a male donor with ankylosing spondylitis or in good health (not recorded which). The specimen was blood, either unsorted or a sorted T cell fraction (not recorded which). CDR3 in amino acids: CSVASGAVGTEAFF. DNA of the CDR3: TGCAGCGTTGCCTCAGGAGCTGTGGGGACTGAAGCTTTCTTT.